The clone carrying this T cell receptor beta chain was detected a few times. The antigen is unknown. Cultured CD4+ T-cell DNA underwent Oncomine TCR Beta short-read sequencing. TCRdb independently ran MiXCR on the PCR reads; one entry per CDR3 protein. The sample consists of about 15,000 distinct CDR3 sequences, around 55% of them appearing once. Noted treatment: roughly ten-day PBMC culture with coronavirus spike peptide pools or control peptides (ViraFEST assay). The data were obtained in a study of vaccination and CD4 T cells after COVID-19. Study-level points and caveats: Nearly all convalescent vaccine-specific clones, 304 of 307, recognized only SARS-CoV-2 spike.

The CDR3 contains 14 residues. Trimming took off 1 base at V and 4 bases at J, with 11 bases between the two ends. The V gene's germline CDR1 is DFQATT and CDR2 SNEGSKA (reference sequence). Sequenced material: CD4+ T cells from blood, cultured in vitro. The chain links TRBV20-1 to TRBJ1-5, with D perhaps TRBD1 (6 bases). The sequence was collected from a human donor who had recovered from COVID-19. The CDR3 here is CSARGGQPNQPQHF. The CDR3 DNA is TGCAGTGCTAGAGGGGGGCAACCTAATCAGCCCCAGCATTTT.